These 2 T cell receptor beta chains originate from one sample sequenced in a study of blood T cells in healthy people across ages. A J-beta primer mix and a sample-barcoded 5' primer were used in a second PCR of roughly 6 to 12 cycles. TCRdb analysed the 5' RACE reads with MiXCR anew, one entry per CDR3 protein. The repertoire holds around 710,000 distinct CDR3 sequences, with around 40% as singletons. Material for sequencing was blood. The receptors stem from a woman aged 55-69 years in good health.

The CDR3 DNA is TGCAGTGCTCCCAGGACTAGCGGGATTAATGAGCAGTTCTTC. Translated, it gives CSAPRTSGINEQFF. V is TRBV20-1 and J is TRBJ2-1; 12 positions agree with TRBD2. Germline CDR1 and CDR2: DFQATT and SNEGSKA (reference sequence). The trim removed 5 bases at V and 7 bases at J, leaving 6 bases unmatched. The CDR3 is 14 residues long.

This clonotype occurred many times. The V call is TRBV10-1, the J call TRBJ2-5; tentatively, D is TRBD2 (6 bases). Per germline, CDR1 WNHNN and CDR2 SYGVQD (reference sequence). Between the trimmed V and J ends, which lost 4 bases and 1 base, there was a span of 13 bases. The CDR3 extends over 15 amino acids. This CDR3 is CASSGGTHGQETQYF. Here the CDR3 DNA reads TGCGCCAGCAGTGGCGGGACCCATGGCCAAGAGACCCAGTACTTC.